Presented here are 32 T cell receptor beta chains from one specimen sequenced in a study of T cells after yellow fever vaccination. In TCRdb, the 5' RACE reads were re-called with MiXCR into one record per CDR3 protein. The sample contains approximately 90,000 distinct CDR3 sequences, 5.8% of which appear only once. Sample: CD8+ T cells sorted from PBMCs, taken 10 days after the yellow fever booster vaccination. Receptors were obtained from a man aged 18 to 29 who received the YFV17D yellow fever vaccine.

The chain carries TRBV10-3 and TRBJ2-2; 8 nucleotides align to TRBD1. Germline CDR1 and CDR2: ENHRY and SYGVKD. This CDR3 comprises 14 residues. Trimming at V came to 2 bases and at J to 7 bases, leaving 3 bases not matched to a gene. In DNA form, the CDR3 reads TGTGCCATCAGTGAGCCCAGGGGGCTCGGGGAGCTGTTTTTT. Amino acids: CAISEPRGLGELFF.

Concerning this clonotype: A much larger clone lies a single base off, so this may be a read error. V is TRBV11-2 and J is TRBJ2-3, with 7 bases fitting TRBD1. CDR1 and CDR2 from the germline V gene are SGHAT and FQNNGV. The CDR3 is 15 amino acids. With 4 bases clipped from V and 1 base from J, the junction kept 5 bases outside the gene matches. In nucleotides, the CDR3 is TGTGCCAGCAGCTCCCAGGGGGTCGGCACAGATACGCAGTATTTT. It is translated as CASSSQGVGTDTQYF.

This clonotype was detected many times. The J gene is TRBJ2-5, the V gene TRBV5-1, with D possibly matching TRBD2 (5 bases). Trimming pared 4 bases from V and 3 bases from J, leaving 28 bases between. In germline, CDR1 is SGHRS, CDR2 YFSETQ. CDR3 size: 19 residues. The CDR3, as DNA: TGCGCCAGCAGCGTCAGATCGTCCGGGGAGCGAATCGGGGAAGAGACCCAGTACTTC. Residues: CASSVRSSGERIGEETQYF.

This clonotype was observed at least ten times. The chain couples TRBV29-1 to TRBJ2-6; no clear D gene. The CDR3 contains 12 residues. Germline-derived CDR1 and CDR2 are SQVTM and ANQGSEA. Trimming removed 7 bases from V and 7 bases from J, with 11 bases in between. This CDR3 is CSALDEANVLTF. CDR3 nucleotide sequence: TGCAGCGCCCTAGATGAAGCCAACGTCCTGACTTTC.

This clonotype was found a few times. The genes are TRBV7-9 and TRBJ2-5; D perhaps matches TRBD1 (6 bases). V was clipped by 5 bases and J by 2 bases, with 21 bases between them. The CDR3 consists of 17 residues. Looked up from germline, CDR1 is SEHNR and CDR2 is FQNEAQ (reference sequence). CDR3 nucleotides: TGTGCCAGCAGCCTAACTCCGGGACACGTGGGGCAAGAGACCCAGTACTTC. It encodes CASSLTPGHVGQETQYF.

This clonotype was observed a handful of times. V usage is TRBV25-1 and J usage is TRBJ2-2; TRBD2 matches at 7 bases. Germline-derived CDR1 and CDR2 are MGHDK and SYGVNS. CDR3 length equals 14 residues. V trimming: 1 base; J trimming: 7 bases; junction bases outside the gene matches: 3. The CDR3 is CASSESLAVGELFF. The DNA of the CDR3 is TGTGCCAGCAGTGAATCCCTAGCGGTCGGGGAGCTGTTTTTT.

The gene calls are TRBV19 and TRBJ2-1; unclear D gene. The CDR3 is made up of 14 amino acids. With 5 bases removed from V and 3 bases from J, the gap between germline ends came to 11 bases. The germline gives CDR1 LNHDA, CDR2 SQIVND (reference sequence). This chain's CDR3 is CASSGGPLYNEQFF. Here the CDR3 DNA reads TGTGCCAGTAGTGGTGGTCCCCTCTACAATGAGCAGTTCTTC. The entire variable domain, with the rest obtained from reference TRBV19 and TRBJ2-1, is as follows: DGGITQSPKYLFRKEGQNVTLSCEQNLNHDAMYWYRQDPGQGLRLIYYSQIVNDFQKGDIAEGYSVSREKKESFPLTVTSAQKNPTAFYLCASSGGPLYNEQFFGPGTRLTVL.

This chain uses TRBV7-9 with TRBJ1-6; D not certain. V dropped 1 base and J dropped 0 bases, with 4 bases sitting between them. CDR3 length: 15 residues. CDR1 and CDR2 (germline): SEHNR, FQNEAQ (reference sequence). The chain's CDR3 is CASSLDLSYNSPLHF. For the CDR3, the DNA is TGTGCCAGCAGCTTAGACCTCTCCTATAATTCACCCCTCCACTTT.

This clonotype was seen a handful of times. The chain has TRBV9 and TRBJ2-2; D might be TRBD1 (5 bases). The germline V gene has CDR1 SGDLS and CDR2 YYNGEE. Trimming removed 5 bases from V and 3 bases from J, with 17 bases in between. The CDR3 totals 16 residues. CDR3 in amino acids: CASRDNRGFDTGELFF. CDR3 nucleotide sequence: TGTGCCAGCAGAGACAATAGGGGATTTGACACCGGGGAGCTGTTTTTT.

This clonotype has only one observation. The rearrangement joins TRBV7-2 to TRBJ2-1; 9 bases match TRBD1. The DNA end lines up better with TRBJ2-7; the J call may be wrong. From germline, CDR1 is SGHTA and CDR2 FQGNSA. This CDR3 contains 14 residues. CDR3 protein: CASSSGTGRYEQYF. In DNA form, the CDR3 reads TGTGCCAGCAGCTCCGGGACAGGGAGATACGAGCAGTACTTC.

This clonotype showed up just a few times. This chain links TRBV12-3 or TRBV12-4 with TRBJ1-4, with a weak D call TRBD1 (5 bases). This CDR3 has 16 amino acids. With 7 bases removed from V and 8 bases from J, the gap between germline ends came to 23 bases. The CDR3 sequence is CASTSSDNTYREKLFF. In DNA form, the CDR3 reads TGTGCCAGCACCTCCTCGGACAATACTTATCGGGAAAAACTGTTTTTT.

This clonotype occurred a few times. CDR3 DNA sequence: TGTGCCAGCAGTTTAACAGGGGGCTCCGAGGATGAGCAGTTCTTC. Translating it yields CASSLTGGSEDEQFF. V is TRBV12-3 or TRBV12-4 and J is TRBJ2-1, with 9 bases lining up with TRBD1. V gave up 2 bases and J gave up 8 bases; unmatched junction bases: 7. The CDR3 has 15 residues.

The chain couples TRBV18 to TRBJ2-7; 7 nucleotides line up with TRBD2. Trimming cost V 3 bases and J 4 bases; bases outside gene matches: 6. Germline V CDR1 and CDR2: KGHSH, LQKENI. This CDR3 contains 14 residues. The CDR3 loop reads CASSPTAGVYEQYV. CDR3 nucleotide sequence: TGTGCCAGCTCACCCACGGCGGGGGTTTACGAGCAGTACGTC.

The chain uses TRBV15 and TRBJ2-3; D not certain. This CDR3 spans 14 amino acids. Trimming cost V 0 bases and J 3 bases, with 7 bases left between them. The germline gives CDR1 LNHNV, CDR2 YYDKDF (reference sequence). In DNA form, the CDR3 reads TGTGCCACCAGCAGAGAACATCGGACAGATACGCAGTATTTT. This gives the protein CATSREHRTDTQYF. The full variable domain, with the rest looked up from reference TRBV15 and TRBJ2-3, is DAMVIQNPRYQVTQFGKPVTLSCSQTLNHNVMYWYQQKSSQAPKLLFHYYDKDFNNEADTPDNFQSRRPNTSFCFLDIRSPGLGDTAMYLCATSREHRTDTQYFGPGTRLTVL.

The chain has TRBV4-1 and TRBJ1-4; D is ambiguous. Germline loops: CDR1 MGHRA, CDR2 YSYEKL. The CDR3 is 13 residues long. Trimming pared 2 bases from V and 14 bases from J, leaving 15 bases between. This chain's CDR3 is CASSQSSLKSLFF. In DNA form, the CDR3 reads TGCGCCAGCAGCCAATCTTCTTTGAAGAGTCTGTTTTTT.

The rearrangement joins TRBV13 to TRBJ1-6; D perhaps matches TRBD1 (5 bases). This CDR3 region has 14 residues. Trimming took off 5 bases at V and 6 bases at J, with 11 bases between the two ends. The germline CDR1 and CDR2 sequences are PRHDT and FYEKMQ (reference sequence). This CDR3 is CASSPGIPNSPLHF. The CDR3 nucleotides are TGTGCCAGCAGCCCAGGGATTCCTAATTCACCCCTCCACTTT.

This clonotype has just a few counts. V gene TRBV12-3 or TRBV12-4 combines with J gene TRBJ1-1, with D unclear. The CDR3 totals 14 residues. Between the trimmed V and J ends, which lost 3 bases and 4 bases, there was a span of 12 bases. The CDR3 protein is CASSFMGGRTEAFF. The CDR3 nucleotides read TGTGCCAGCAGTTTCATGGGAGGTCGCACTGAAGCTTTCTTT.

This sequence joins TRBV7-2 and TRBJ1-1; D gene unclear. The CDR3 is 14 amino acids. V dropped 5 bases and J dropped 0 bases, with 10 bases sitting between them. Germline V lookup: CDR1 SGHTA, CDR2 FQGNSA. The CDR3 loop is CASSPGAVNTEAFF. The CDR3 coding sequence is TGTGCCAGCAGCCCCGGAGCGGTGAACACTGAAGCTTTCTTT.

V and J are TRBV7-9 and TRBJ2-1; 8 bases agree with TRBD1. The CDR3 totals 19 residues. Trimming took 6 bases from V and 6 from J; bases not matched to a gene: 22. Germline-derived CDR1 and CDR2 are SEHNR and FQNEAQ (reference sequence). The CDR3 is CASRWPGQDLSPGVNEQFF. CDR3 DNA sequence: TGTGCCAGCAGGTGGCCGGGACAGGACTTATCCCCTGGGGTCAATGAGCAGTTCTTC.

This clonotype was picked up a small number of times. The chain joins TRBV12-3 or TRBV12-4 to TRBJ1-2; D unclear. The V and J ends lost 5 bases and 6 bases respectively, with 16 bases between them. This CDR3 is built from 14 residues. As DNA, the CDR3 is TGTGCCAGCAGTCCCGGGGTTTATCGGGATGGCTACACCTTC. Encoded protein: CASSPGVYRDGYTF.

The chain couples TRBV6-5 to TRBJ2-3; D may be TRBD2 (6 bases). V was trimmed by 4 bases and J by 2 bases, leaving 13 bases between them. The germline gives CDR1 MNHEY, CDR2 SVGAGI. The CDR3 is 15 residues long. In DNA form, the CDR3 reads TGTGCCAGCAGTTCCTCTAGGACTATCACAGATACGCAGTATTTT. Its protein product is CASSSSRTITDTQYF.

This clonotype was observed a few times. V is TRBV4-1 and J is TRBJ1-2; TRBD1 matches 9 bases. This CDR3 contains 14 residues. The ends lost 1 base at V and 8 bases at J; junction bases unmatched: 5. Germline loops: CDR1 MGHRA, CDR2 YSYEKL. CDR3 protein: CASSQVGTGQGYTF. CDR3 DNA sequence: TGCGCCAGCAGCCAAGTAGGGACAGGGCAAGGCTACACCTTC.

This clonotype has a handful of counts. The chain combines TRBV4-1 with TRBJ2-1; D gene ambiguous. Trimming cost V 0 bases and J 1 base, with 4 bases left between them. Germline V CDR1 and CDR2: MGHRA, YSYEKL. CDR3 length equals 14 residues. The DNA of the CDR3 is TGCGCCAGCAGCCAAGAGCTATCCTACAATGAGCAGTTCTTC. Protein: CASSQELSYNEQFF.

The V call is TRBV12-3 or TRBV12-4, the J call TRBJ2-3; 8 nucleotides align to TRBD1. The CDR3 extends over 14 amino acids. The V segment lost 2 bases and the J segment 8 bases; nucleotides outside the gene matches: 6. In nucleotides, the CDR3 is TGTGCCAGCAGTTTACAGGGGGCTGAAGTTACGCAGTATTTT. Its protein is CASSLQGAEVTQYF.

This clonotype was seen a handful of times. The genes are TRBV18 and TRBJ2-2, with a possible D match to TRBD2 (6 bases). Trimming left V 1 base short and J 3 bases short, with 9 bases between. The CDR3 totals 15 residues. Germline assignment: CDR1 KGHSH and CDR2 LQKENI. CDR3 coding DNA: TGTGCCAGCTCACCACTAGCGGACCACACCGGGGAGCTGTTTTTT. Protein product: CASSPLADHTGELFF.

The chain couples TRBV19 to TRBJ1-2; D may be TRBD1 (5 bases). In germline, CDR1 is LNHDA, CDR2 SQIVND (reference sequence). The ends were cut back, 6 bases at V and 4 bases at J, with 15 bases in the middle. The CDR3 spans 14 residues. CDR3 loop: CASRLRGIRYGYTF. For the CDR3, the DNA is TGTGCCAGTAGACTCCGGGGGATCCGCTATGGCTACACCTTC.

This CDR3 is CASSPGSSPSNQPQHF. As DNA, the CDR3 is TGTGCCAGCTCCCCGGGGAGCTCACCGAGCAATCAGCCCCAGCATTTT. This chain uses TRBV18 with TRBJ1-5, with no clear D. The CDR3 is made up of 16 amino acids. Trimming removed 6 bases from V and 1 base from J, with 16 bases in between. Germline values: CDR1 KGHSH, CDR2 LQKENI.

This clonotype was detected only a few times. One end of the junction varies from germline; a read error may be responsible. The CDR3 region has the DNA TGTGCTAGCAGCCCACGGGTGAACACTGAAGCTTTCTTT. Protein sequence: CASSPRVNTEAFF. The chain joins TRBV7-7 to TRBJ1-1; D gene ambiguous. The CDR3 totals 13 residues. Germline V gene data show CDR1 as SSHAT and CDR2 as FNYEAQ (reference sequence).

This clonotype was counted a few times. The chain uses TRBV12-3 or TRBV12-4 and TRBJ2-5, with D unresolved. V was cut by 5 bases and J by 1 base, with 11 bases left in between. The CDR3 has 14 residues. The CDR3 DNA follows: TGTGCCAGCAGTCCGGTCGAGGCCCAAGAGACCCAGTACTTC. It codes for CASSPVEAQETQYF.

This clonotype was seen a few times. V and J are TRBV10-3 and TRBJ2-3; TRBD2 aligns across 12 bases. V was clipped by 8 bases and J by 5 bases; unmatched bases: 8. CDR1 and CDR2 from the germline V gene are ENHRY and SYGVKD. The CDR3 is 15 amino acids. The CDR3 sequence: CAIYSGLAGRDTQYF. The DNA of the CDR3 is TGTGCCATCTACTCCGGACTAGCGGGGAGAGATACGCAGTATTTT.

The V and J genes are TRBV7-6 and TRBJ2-7, with 11 bases lining up with TRBD1. Trimming removed 5 bases from V and 3 bases from J; junction bases left unmatched: 9. The CDR3 has 16 amino acids. Looked up from germline, CDR1 is SGHVS and CDR2 is FNYEAQ. The CDR3 DNA reads as TGTGCCAGCAGCCCCCTCGGACAGGGGGCAGGCTACGAGCAGTACTTC. Its translation: CASSPLGQGAGYEQYF.

The table lists this clonotype with many counts. The rearrangement uses TRBV6-4 and TRBJ2-3; 11 bases are a match to TRBD2. The CDR3 covers 15 residues. V lost 0 bases, J lost 4 bases, and 0 bases stayed unmatched. Germline values: CDR1 MRHNA, CDR2 SNTAGT. The CDR3 coding sequence is TGTGCCAGCAGTGACTCTAGCGGGGGGGCAGATACGCAGTATTTT. Its translation: CASSDSSGGADTQYF.